This T cell receptor (beta chain) was observed in a study of naive and memory T cell subsets. Findings and limits, study-wide: Naive repertoires, especially CD8, held a few larger clonotypes, possibly memory cells re-expressing CD45RA.

On this clonotype itself: Its antigen is as yet unknown.

Germline CDR1 reads SGHTS; CDR2 reads YDEGEE. J lost 0 bases, V lost 6 bases, and 13 bases had no gene match. The CDR3 is 17 residues long. Cells stained for CD3, CD4, CD8, CD45RA and CD27 were sorted into four subsets. An equimolar mix of two oligonucleotides served as the beta constant-region primer for TRBC1 and TRBC2. Ligated cDNA was amplified by four rounds of PCR with nested alpha and beta constant-region primers and SP2. TCRdb independently ran MiXCR on the UMI-ligation and nested PCR reads; one entry per CDR3 protein. The sample carries about 90,000 distinct CDR3 sequences, approximately 10% recorded once.

The source of this sequence is a human donor in good health. This chain connects TRBV5-8 to TRBJ2-3, with 7 bases fitting TRBD1. Sequenced: naive CD4+ T cells from blood. CDR3 loop: CASKRTGTVHSTDTQYF. The CDR3 coding sequence is TGTGCCAGCAAAAGGACAGGAACCGTACATAGCACAGATACGCAGTATTTT.